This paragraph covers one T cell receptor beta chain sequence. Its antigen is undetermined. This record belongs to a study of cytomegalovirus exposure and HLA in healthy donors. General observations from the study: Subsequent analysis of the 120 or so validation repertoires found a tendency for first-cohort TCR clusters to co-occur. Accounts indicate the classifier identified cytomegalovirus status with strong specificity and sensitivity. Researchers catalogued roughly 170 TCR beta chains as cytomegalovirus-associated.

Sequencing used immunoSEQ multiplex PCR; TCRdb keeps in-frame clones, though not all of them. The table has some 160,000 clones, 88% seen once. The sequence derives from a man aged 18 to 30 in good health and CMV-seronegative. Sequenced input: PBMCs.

CDR3 DNA sequence: TGTGCCAGCAGTTCCGGACAGTTGAACACTGAAGCTTTCTTT. This encodes CASSSGQLNTEAFF. The J gene is TRBJ1-1, the V gene TRBV6-5; a weak D match, TRBD1 (6 bases). V lost 4 bases to trimming and J lost 0 bases, with 9 bases between them. Germline CDR1 reads MNHEY; CDR2 reads SVGAGI. The CDR3 runs to 14 residues.